What follows are 19 T cell receptor beta chains derived from one specimen sequenced in a study of blood T cell repertoires in COVID-19. Using immunoSEQ multiplex PCR, the repertoire was profiled, and TCRdb retains in-frame clones only, with some absent. The table has some 110,000 clones, around 75% seen once. The sample consisted of peripheral blood. These receptors all stem from a human donor with acute or convalescent COVID-19. The donor label of this sample is uncertain.

V is TRBV27 and J is TRBJ1-1; D remains ambiguous. Germline V CDR1 and CDR2: MNHEY, SMNVEV (reference sequence). This CDR3 has 14 residues. V was clipped by 3 bases and J by 7 bases, with 15 bases between them. This chain's CDR3 is CASSLFRGYYEAFF. The CDR3 DNA reads TGTGCCAGCAGTTTGTTCCGGGGATACTATGAAGCTTTCTTT.

CDR3 in amino acids: CASSQGSGGNEQFF. CDR3 DNA: TGTGCCAGCAGCCAAGGTTCAGGGGGCAATGAGCAGTTCTTC. The V call is TRBV3-1 (or the pseudogene TRBV3-2), the J call TRBJ2-1, with 7 bases lining up with TRBD1. The CDR3 consists of 14 residues. The junction had 3 bases not matched to a gene; V was cut back by 1 base and J by 6 bases. The germline gives CDR1 LGHDT, CDR2 YNNKEL (reference sequence).

The chain employs TRBV5-4 and TRBJ1-1, with D hard to call. The CDR3 runs to 13 residues. V was trimmed by 0 bases and J by 7 bases, leaving 10 bases between them. In germline, CDR1 is SGHNT, CDR2 YYREEE (reference sequence). The CDR3 DNA follows: TGTGCCAGCAGCTTGGACCCAGGAGGTGAAGCTTTCTTT. Its protein is CASSLDPGGEAFF.

The chain uses TRBV9 and TRBJ2-7, with 8 bases lining up with TRBD1. CDR1 is SGDLS, CDR2 YYNGEE, per germline. The CDR3 extends over 15 amino acids. The V gene end was trimmed by 3 bases and the J gene end by 0 bases; junction bases not matched to a gene: 5. Here the CDR3 DNA reads TGTGCCAGCAGCGCTCGGACAGGGAGCTCCTACGAGCAGTACTTC. Translating it yields CASSARTGSSYEQYF.

The chain joins TRBV6-5 to TRBJ1-2; 7 bases line up with TRBD1. This CDR3 comprises 14 residues. V was pared by 4 bases and J by 4 bases, with 6 bases of the junction left unmatched. The germline gives CDR1 MNHEY, CDR2 SVGAGI. The CDR3 DNA follows: TGTGCCAGCAGTTTAAGACAGGGAGGCTATGGCTACACCTTC. Translation: CASSLRQGGYGYTF.

The rearrangement links TRBV2 to TRBJ2-2; D gene ambiguous. Trimming stripped 1 base from V and 2 bases from J, with 8 bases between. The CDR3 sequence is 15 residues long. Germline V lookup: CDR1 SNHLY, CDR2 FYNNEI. The CDR3 DNA sequence: TGTGCCAGCAGTGAAGGGCAGGCCAACACCGGGGAGCTGTTTTTT. It codes for CASSEGQANTGELFF. The full variable domain, with the rest looked up from reference TRBV2 and TRBJ2-2, is EPEVTQTPSHQVTQMGQEVILRCVPISNHLYFYWYRQILGQKVEFLVSFYNNEISEKSEIFDDQFSVERPDGSNFTLKIRSTKLEDSAMYFCASSEGQANTGELFFGEGSRLTVL.

In this sample, this clone turned up a few times. This rearrangement joins TRBV6-5 to TRBJ1-4, with 7 bases aligning to TRBD1. The CDR3 extends over 14 amino acids. Germline loops: CDR1 MNHEY, CDR2 SVGAGI. The trim removed 10 bases at V and 5 bases at J, leaving 10 bases unmatched. The CDR3 loop reads CATRDSGWNEKLFF. The CDR3 nucleotides read TGTGCCACCCGGGACAGCGGATGGAATGAAAAACTGTTTTTT.

The chain is built from TRBV13 and TRBJ2-5; D is possibly TRBD1 (6 bases). The CDR3 extends over 12 amino acids. The V and J ends lost 8 bases and 5 bases respectively, with 12 bases between them. The germline V gene has CDR1 PRHDT and CDR2 FYEKMQ (reference sequence). CDR3 nucleotides: TGTGCCAGCCGTCAGAGGGGGGAGACCCAGTACTTC. Protein sequence: CASRQRGETQYF.

The chain uses TRBV9 and TRBJ2-1; 8 positions match TRBD2. After removal of 0 bases from V and 6 bases from J, the junction contained 5 bases not matched to a gene. CDR1 SGDLS and CDR2 YYNGEE come from the germline V gene. This CDR3 has 15 residues. The CDR3: CASSVGSSGGNEQFF. Written as DNA, the CDR3 is TGTGCCAGCAGCGTAGGTTCCAGCGGGGGCAATGAGCAGTTCTTC.

The chain has TRBV5-5 and TRBJ2-7, with D possibly matching TRBD2 (5 bases). Germline CDR1 and CDR2: SGHKS and YYEKEE (reference sequence). V shed 4 bases and J shed 0 bases, with 11 bases lying between them. CDR3 length: 14 residues. The CDR3 here is CASSQYGNSYEQYV. The CDR3 DNA reads as TGTGCCAGCAGCCAATACGGGAACTCCTACGAGCAGTACGTC.

V usage is TRBV2 and J usage is TRBJ1-2; D perhaps matches TRBD1 (5 bases). This CDR3 has 15 amino acids. Germline V CDR1 and CDR2: SNHLY, FYNNEI. The V end was cut by 3 bases, the J end by 1 base, with 12 bases between. The CDR3 region has the DNA TGTGCCAGCAGTGATACAGGAGGGGATAACTATGGCTACACCTTC. Translating gives CASSDTGGDNYGYTF.

This chain joins TRBV24-1 and TRBJ2-1, with D uncertain. The germline gives CDR1 KGHDR, CDR2 SFDVKD. V was trimmed by 10 bases and J by 0 bases, leaving 18 bases between them. The CDR3 totals 16 residues. CDR3 in DNA: TGTGCCACGGCCCCGCGACCGGCAGGCTCCTACAATGAGCAGTTCTTC. Translating it yields CATAPRPAGSYNEQFF.

The chain recombines TRBV4-1 with TRBJ1-5, with D unresolved. This CDR3 comprises 17 residues. Trimming shortened V by 1 base and J by 0 bases, and 13 bases separated the two germline ends. CDR1 MGHRA and CDR2 YSYEKL come from the germline V gene. The CDR3 DNA reads as TGCGCCAGCAGCCAAGTACCCCCGGGGTATAGCAATCAGCCCCAGCATTTT. Translation gives CASSQVPPGYSNQPQHF.

V usage is TRBV5-1 and J usage is TRBJ1-2, with 9 bases identical to TRBD1. Germline loops: CDR1 SGHRS, CDR2 YFSETQ. Unmatched junction bases numbered 1, after V lost 0 bases and J lost 4 bases. CDR3 length: 14 amino acids. The CDR3 is CASSLGQGVYGYTF. The CDR3 DNA reads as TGCGCCAGCAGCTTGGGACAGGGGGTCTATGGCTACACCTTC.

CDR3 in amino acids: CASSLGQDSTEAFF. DNA of the CDR3: TGCGCCAGCAGCTTGGGACAGGACTCAACTGAAGCTTTCTTT. The chain combines TRBV5-1 with TRBJ1-1; tentatively, D is TRBD1 (6 bases). Trimming stripped 0 bases from V and 5 bases from J, with 11 bases between. Germline CDR1 is SGHRS and CDR2 is YFSETQ. This CDR3 has 14 residues.

This clone turned up a few times. This chain connects TRBV15 to TRBJ1-2; 10 bases agree with TRBD1. CDR1 LNHNV and CDR2 YYDKDF come from the germline V gene (reference sequence). With 1 base clipped from V and 7 bases from J, the junction kept 6 bases outside the gene matches. The CDR3 runs 15 residues. This CDR3 reads CATSRGRDRGSGYTF. CDR3 sequence (DNA): TGTGCCACCAGCAGAGGCCGGGACAGGGGCTCTGGCTACACCTTC.

The table lists this clone with a count of one. V gene TRBV9 combines with J gene TRBJ1-2; TRBD1 matches 7 bases. The germline CDR1 and CDR2 sequences are SGDLS and YYNGEE. The J segment lost 1 base and the V segment lost 5 bases, leaving 5 bases of the junction unmatched. The CDR3 is made up of 14 amino acids. CDR3 nucleotide sequence: TGTGCCAGCAGGGGGGACAGCCTTAACTATGGCTACACCTTC. Its protein is CASRGDSLNYGYTF. Complete variable domain (other parts from reference TRBV9 and TRBJ1-2): DSGVTQTPKHLITATGQRVTLRCSPRSGDLSVYWYQQSLDQGLQFLIQYYNGEERAKGNILERFSAQQFPDLHSELNLSSLELGDSALYFCASRGDSLNYGYTFGSGTRLTVV.

V is TRBV6-5 and J is TRBJ1-1, with TRBD1 matching over 8 bases. Germline lookup yields CDR1 MNHEY and CDR2 SVGAGI. The CDR3 covers 12 residues. V was clipped by 11 bases and J by 1 base; unmatched bases: 3. CDR3 in amino acids: CAVGTGNTEAFF. In DNA form, the CDR3 reads TGTGCCGTGGGGACAGGGAACACTGAAGCTTTCTTT.

The sample holds a few counts of this clone. The chain joins TRBV11-2 to TRBJ2-2; 8 positions agree with TRBD1. The V and J ends lost 5 bases and 7 bases, in that order; junction bases with no gene match: 9. The CDR3 has 15 residues. Germline assignment: CDR1 SGHAT and CDR2 FQNNGV. CDR3 region: CASSTTDRGYGELFF. The DNA of the CDR3 is TGTGCCAGCAGCACAACCGACAGGGGTTACGGGGAGCTGTTTTTT.